This is a list of T cell receptor beta chains from one sample in a study of T cells after yellow fever vaccination. In TCRdb, the 5' RACE reads were re-called with MiXCR into one record per CDR3 protein. The sample carries some 350,000 distinct CDR3 sequences, almost 4% recorded once. The sample here was PBMCs, taken 5 days after the yellow fever booster vaccination. The receptors were gathered from a man between 18 and 35 years old who received the YFV17D yellow fever vaccine. Both conserved end residues are part of each CDR3. Clone size is given for some rows only: seen once, a few or many times, or a class if the clone is expanded.

clone size: -; V gene: TRBV11-2; CDR3 protein: CASSLRWGHGETQYF
clone size: few; V gene: TRBV4-1; CDR3 protein: CASSQAPGQAYNEQFF
clone size: -; V gene: TRBV5-4; CDR3 protein: CASKKGTVNTGELFF
clone size: -; V gene: TRBV6-1; CDR3 protein: CASSEASGMERFVGKNTGELFF
clone size: few; V gene: TRBV10-1; CDR3 protein: CASRDPLGPIFF
clone size: -; V gene: TRBV15; CDR3 protein: CATTRWGEYNEQFF
clone size: many; V gene: TRBV4-2; CDR3 protein: CASSRVGTSGGAGETQYF
clone size: few; V gene: TRBV5-1; CDR3 protein: CASSFARMAAYGYTF
clone size: -; V gene: TRBV28; CDR3 protein: CASSYRGYTF
clone size: many; V gene: TRBV6-5; CDR3 protein: CASSPNSDTQYF
clone size: many; V gene: TRBV12-3/TRBV12-4; CDR3 protein: CASIMTGGRTDTQYF
clone size: -; V gene: TRBV7-2; CDR3 protein: CASSRTGAGQPQHF
clone size: -; V gene: TRBV7-2; CDR3 protein: CARSLWRRETGELFF
clone size: -; V gene: TRBV6-5; CDR3 protein: CASSYGGNAETQYF
clone size: -; V gene: TRBV12-3/TRBV12-4; CDR3 protein: CAGRSRRETQYF
clone size: many; V gene: TRBV9; CDR3 protein: CASSVRAGAPQETQYF
clone size: few; V gene: TRBV7-9; CDR3 protein: CASSPQQGGTEAFF
clone size: -; V gene: TRBV19; CDR3 protein: CASRGTGYSGELFF
clone size: many; V gene: TRBV5-5; CDR3 protein: CASRGGRGTGELFF